This T cell receptor beta chain emerged from a study of technical replicates of blood from a handful of donors. V gave up 8 bases and J gave up 3 bases, with 19 bases separating them. The CDR3 covers 15 residues. Germline V gene lookup returns CDR1 MDHEN and CDR2 SYDVKM. Using immunoSEQ multiplex PCR, the repertoire was profiled, and TCRdb retains in-frame clones only, with some absent. This table has under 90,000 clones, 93% appearing once. Sequencing used T cells isolated from PBMCs. The receptor's source is a human donor in good health. The chain joins TRBV28 to TRBJ1-1, with D possibly being TRBD1 (6 bases). The CDR3 coding sequence is TGTGCCAGCTCAGAGCCGGGACAAATCGACACTGAAGCTTTCTTT. It yields the protein CASSEPGQIDTEAFF.